The T cell receptor (beta chain) described here comes from a study of T cell responses to AZD1222 COVID-19 vaccine. Trimming took 5 bases from V and 0 from J, leaving 11 bases between them. The CDR3 contains 15 residues. Germline loops: CDR1 SGHTA, CDR2 FQGTGA. The data were produced by immunoSEQ multiplex PCR, yet TCRdb's version contains in-frame clones alone and is incomplete. The top ten hold approximately 2.6% of the sample, which has about 140,000 clones, around 93% seen once. Overall study results and limits: The study found Spike-specific TCR breadth and depth rose after two AZD1222 doses. Clonal diversity was possibly underestimated, and the donors were mostly white British, with more females.

For this clone: Its antigen is not known.

This sample comprised peripheral blood, obtained on day 0 of AZD1222 vaccination. The chain couples TRBV7-3 to TRBJ2-1, with D unclear. The TCR comes from an adult in good health. The CDR3 coding sequence is TGTGCCAGCAGCCAAGCTAAAAGCTCCTACAATGAGCAGTTCTTC. Protein product: CASSQAKSSYNEQFF.